This TCR beta chain came from a study of T cell changes during pregnancy in multiple sclerosis. Clones were sequenced by immunoSEQ multiplex PCR, and TCRdb holds only the in-frame ones, with some missing. The sample has roughly 45,000 clones, about 91% seen once. This CDR3 comprises 15 residues. Trimming removed 0 bases from V and 7 bases from J; junction bases left unmatched: 8. Germline assignment: CDR1 MNHEY and CDR2 SVGAGI. The source was CD8+ T cells from peripheral blood mononuclear cells, collected after pregnancy. The TCR originated in a female donor with multiple sclerosis, enrolled in a pregnancy study. The rearrangement uses TRBV6-5 and TRBJ1-2; 7 bases line up with TRBD1. The CDR3, as DNA: TGTGCCAGCAGTTACTCAACAGGGGCCGAGGGTGGCTACACCTTC. Its translation is CASSYSTGAEGGYTF.